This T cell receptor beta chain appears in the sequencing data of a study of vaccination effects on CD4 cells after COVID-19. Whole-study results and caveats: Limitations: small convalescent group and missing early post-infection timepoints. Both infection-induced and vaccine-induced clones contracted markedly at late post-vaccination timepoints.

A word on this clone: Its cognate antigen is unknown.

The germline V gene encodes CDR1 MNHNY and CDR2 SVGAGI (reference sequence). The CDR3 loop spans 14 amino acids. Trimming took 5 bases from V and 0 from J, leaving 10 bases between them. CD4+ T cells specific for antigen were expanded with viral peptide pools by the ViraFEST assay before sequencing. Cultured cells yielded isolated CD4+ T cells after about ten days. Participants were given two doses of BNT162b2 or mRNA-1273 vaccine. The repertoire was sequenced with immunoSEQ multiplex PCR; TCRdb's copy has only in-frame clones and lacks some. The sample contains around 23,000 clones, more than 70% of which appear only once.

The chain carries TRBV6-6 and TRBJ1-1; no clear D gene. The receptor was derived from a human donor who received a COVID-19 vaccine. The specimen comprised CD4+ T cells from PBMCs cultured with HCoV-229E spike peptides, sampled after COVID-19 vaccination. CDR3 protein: CASSNLDLNTEAFF. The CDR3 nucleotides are TGTGCCAGCAGTAACCTCGATTTGAACACTGAAGCTTTCTTT.